This T cell receptor (beta chain) was documented in a study of OX40 agonist ivuxolimab in advanced cancers. The wider study: Of the participants, roughly 40% had some prior anti-PD-1, anti-PD-L1 or anti-CTLA-4 therapy, which was allowed. Three patients had partial responses: one hepatocellular carcinoma, two cutaneous melanoma.

The CDR3 runs to 13 residues. Germline V gene sequence: CDR1 MNHEY, CDR2 SVGAGI. Trimming stripped 2 bases from V and 2 bases from J, with 6 bases between. Sequenced by immunoSEQ multiplex PCR; TCRdb stores in-frame clones only, minus some. The sample shows about 48,000 clones, around nine tenths of them seen only once. This clonotype was sampled from an adult with an advanced solid tumor such as melanoma, head and neck, liver or kidney cancer. Sequencing was performed on CD4+ or CD8+ T cells sorted from blood, taken in a trial of the OX40 agonist ivuxolimab. The V gene is TRBV6-5, the J gene TRBJ1-1; D ambiguous. This chain's CDR3 is CASSYMINTEAFF. The CDR3 DNA sequence: TGTGCCAGCAGTTACATGATAAACACTGAAGCTTTCTTT.